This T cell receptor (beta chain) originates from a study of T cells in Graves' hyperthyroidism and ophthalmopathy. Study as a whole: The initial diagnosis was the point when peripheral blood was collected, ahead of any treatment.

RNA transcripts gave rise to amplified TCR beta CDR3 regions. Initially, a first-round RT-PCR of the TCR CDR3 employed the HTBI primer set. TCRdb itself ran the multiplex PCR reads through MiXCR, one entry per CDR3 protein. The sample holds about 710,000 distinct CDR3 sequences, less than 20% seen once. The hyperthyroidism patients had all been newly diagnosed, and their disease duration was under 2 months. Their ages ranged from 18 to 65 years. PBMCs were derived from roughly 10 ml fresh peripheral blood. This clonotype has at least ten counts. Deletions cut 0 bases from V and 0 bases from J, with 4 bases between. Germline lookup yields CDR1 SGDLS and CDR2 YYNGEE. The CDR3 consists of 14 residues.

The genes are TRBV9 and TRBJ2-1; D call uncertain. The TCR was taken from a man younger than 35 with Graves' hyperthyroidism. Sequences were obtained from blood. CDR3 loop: CASSVDHSYNEQFF. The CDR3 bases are TGTGCCAGCAGCGTAGATCACTCCTACAATGAGCAGTTCTTC.